This T cell receptor beta chain derives from a study of T-cell memory formation after mild COVID-19. Turning to the study itself: For the most part, TCR clusters were specific to one donor.

Unmatched junction bases numbered 6, after V lost 4 bases and J lost 1 base. The CDR3 length is 15 residues. Germline CDR1 is MNHEY and CDR2 is SVGAGI. Findings and caveats of the study: CD8+ contracting clones occupied EMRA, while CD4+ ones occupied mainly CM and EM.

TCRdb reprocessed the 5' RACE reads with MiXCR, giving one entry per CDR3 protein. The table includes over 300,000 distinct CDR3 sequences, 20% to 25% detected once. In this sample, this clonotype turned up many times. As yet, its antigen is unknown. This sequence was found in a man aged 18 to 29 who had mild COVID-19 (a few samples of this study predate the infection). Cell type and time point are not known. The sequenced material came from PBMCs or a T cell subset sorted from them (not recorded which). This chain joins TRBV6-5 and TRBJ1-1; 7 bases are shared with TRBD1. Here the CDR3 DNA reads TGTGCCAGCAGTTCAGGGGGTAACAAGAACACTGAAGCTTTCTTT. Its protein is CASSSGGNKNTEAFF.